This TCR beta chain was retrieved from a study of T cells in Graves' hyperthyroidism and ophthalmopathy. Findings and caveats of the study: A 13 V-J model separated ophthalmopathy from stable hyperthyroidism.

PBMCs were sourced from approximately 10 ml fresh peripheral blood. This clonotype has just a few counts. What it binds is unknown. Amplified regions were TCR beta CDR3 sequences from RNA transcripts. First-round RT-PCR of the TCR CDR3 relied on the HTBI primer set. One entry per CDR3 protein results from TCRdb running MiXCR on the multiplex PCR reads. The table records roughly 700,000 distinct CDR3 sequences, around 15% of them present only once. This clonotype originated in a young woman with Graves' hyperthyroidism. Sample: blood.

The CDR3: CASSFDSEETQYF. In nucleotides, the CDR3 is TGTGCCAGCAGCTTCGACTCCGAAGAGACCCAGTACTTC. The rearrangement uses TRBV7-2 and TRBJ2-5; no reliable D call. V was shortened by 3 bases and J by 3 bases, with 8 bases between the two germline ends. This CDR3 contains 13 residues. Germline V gene lookup returns CDR1 SGHTA and CDR2 FQGNSA.